One sample yielded the 24 T cell receptor beta chains listed below, sequenced in a study of T-cell memory formation after mild COVID-19. Via MiXCR, TCRdb re-called the 5' RACE reads, giving one row per CDR3 protein. The table records 85,000 to 120,000 distinct CDR3 sequences, about a sixth of them present only once. Sequenced sample: PBMCs or a T cell subset sorted from them (not recorded which). These receptors came from an adult woman who had mild COVID-19 (a few samples of this study predate the infection). Cell type and time point are not known.

This clonotype was recorded a few times. The chain couples TRBV6-5 to TRBJ1-3; tentative D call: TRBD1 (6 bases). Trimming left V 4 bases short and J 0 bases short, with 13 bases between. The CDR3 sequence is 16 residues long. The germline V gene has CDR1 MNHEY and CDR2 SVGAGI. For the CDR3, the DNA is TGTGCCAGCAGTTCCACAGGGTTAAGCTCTGGAAACACCATATATTTT. It encodes CASSSTGLSSGNTIYF.

The table lists this clonotype with a few counts. The V call is TRBV9, the J call TRBJ1-3; possible D gene TRBD1, 5 bases. V lost 4 bases to trimming and J lost 0 bases, with 20 bases between them. Germline V gene sequence: CDR1 SGDLS, CDR2 YYNGEE. The CDR3 contains 18 residues. In DNA, the CDR3 is TGTGCCAGCAGCCTCCCCCGCCGGGACTCCACCTCTGGAAACACCATATATTTT. The encoded protein is CASSLPRRDSTSGNTIYF.

The chain links TRBV15 to TRBJ1-2, with 7 bases that match TRBD1. After removal of 3 bases from V and 7 bases from J, the junction contained 8 bases not matched to a gene. Germline CDR1 LNHNV, CDR2 YYDKDF (reference sequence). CDR3 length: 14 amino acids. The CDR3 nucleotides are TGTGCCACCAGCAGCCCCCAGGGGGGCAGTGGCTACACCTTC. As protein: CATSSPQGGSGYTF.

This clonotype was counted many times. The chain is built from TRBV12-3 or TRBV12-4 and TRBJ2-3, with 9 bases identical to TRBD2. This CDR3 comprises 17 residues. V was pared by 8 bases and J by 6 bases, with 18 bases of the junction left unmatched. For the CDR3, the DNA is TGTGCCAGCTCGACCTCTTCCTCGTCTAGCGGGACCGATACGCAGTATTTT. Translated, it gives CASSTSSSSSGTDTQYF.

Only a few counts were recorded for this clonotype. V and J are TRBV9 and TRBJ1-1; 7 positions match TRBD1. Looked up from germline, CDR1 is SGDLS and CDR2 is YYNGEE. The J segment lost 1 base and the V segment lost 4 bases, leaving 10 bases of the junction unmatched. The CDR3 contains 16 residues. The CDR3 DNA follows: TGTGCCAGCAGCCGAGGGGGCGGGACACCGAACACTGAAGCTTTCTTT. This sequence encodes CASSRGGGTPNTEAFF.

This chain connects TRBV7-9 to TRBJ2-5, with TRBD2 identical over 10 bases. V lost 6 bases, J lost 1 base, and 8 bases stayed unmatched. CDR1 is SEHNR, CDR2 FQNEAQ, per germline (reference sequence). The CDR3 spans 16 residues. The CDR3 DNA reads TGTGCCAGCAGGTTAACCGGGACTAGCGCCCAAGAGACCCAGTACTTC. Translated: CASRLTGTSAQETQYF.

This clonotype was seen more than once but under ten times. The J gene is TRBJ1-1, the V gene TRBV27; TRBD1 is a possible D gene (6 bases). In germline, CDR1 is MNHEY, CDR2 SMNVEV (reference sequence). This CDR3 has 14 amino acids. Trimming shortened V by 5 bases and J by 3 bases, and 13 bases separated the two germline ends. The CDR3 DNA reads as TGTGCCAGCAGTACTATCTCAGGGGACACTGAAGCTTTCTTT. As protein: CASSTISGDTEAFF.

Only a few counts were recorded for this clonotype. The chain carries TRBV29-1 and TRBJ2-7, with TRBD2 identical over 8 bases. Germline assignment: CDR1 SQVTM and CDR2 ANQGSEA. V trimming: 0 bases; J trimming: 1 base; junction bases outside the gene matches: 2. The CDR3 extends over 14 amino acids. The CDR3 DNA reads TGCAGCGTTGAAGAGGCGGGGGGTTCCTACGAGCAGTACTTC. Translation: CSVEEAGGSYEQYF.

The gene calls are TRBV29-1 and TRBJ1-2, with unresolved D. The V gene lost 5 bases and the J gene lost 3 bases, with 4 bases spanning the gap. The CDR3 loop spans 10 amino acids. The germline V gene encodes CDR1 SQVTM and CDR2 ANQGSEA. DNA for the CDR3: TGCAGCGTTCTAGACTATGGCTACACCTTC. Encoded protein: CSVLDYGYTF.

This clonotype has just a few counts. V is TRBV20-1 and J is TRBJ2-4; 11 bases are a match to TRBD1. Germline CDR1 is DFQATT and CDR2 is SNEGSKA (reference sequence). The CDR3 runs to 15 residues. Trimming at V came to 6 bases and at J to 15 bases, leaving 19 bases not matched to a gene. The CDR3 reads CSARETYGDRGDSYF. CDR3 in DNA: TGCAGTGCCAGGGAGACCTATGGGGACAGGGGGGATTCGTACTTC.

This clonotype appeared a few times. This chain connects TRBV9 to TRBJ2-3; 8 positions match TRBD2. CDR3 length equals 18 residues. Trimming took 4 bases from V and 4 from J; bases not matched to a gene: 17. Germline lookup yields CDR1 SGDLS and CDR2 YYNGEE. The CDR3 nucleotides read TGTGCCAGCAGCCCTAGAATACAACTAGCGGCCAGCGCAGATACGCAGTATTTT. Its protein product is CASSPRIQLAASADTQYF.

The V and J genes are TRBV24-1 and TRBJ2-3; D unresolved. V gave up 5 bases and J gave up 0 bases, with 11 bases separating them. The CDR3 has 15 residues. The germline gives CDR1 KGHDR, CDR2 SFDVKD. CDR3 bases: TGTGCCACCAGTGCAGTAGTCTCTAGCACAGATACGCAGTATTTT. Protein sequence: CATSAVVSSTDTQYF.

This clonotype was recorded a few times. The genes are TRBV9 and TRBJ2-1; 8 bases agree with TRBD1. The length of the CDR3 is 15 residues. Germline-derived CDR1 and CDR2 are SGDLS and YYNGEE. V lost 3 bases and J lost 3; bases outside the gene matches: 5. This chain's CDR3 is CASSDTGGSYNEQFF. The CDR3 DNA sequence: TGTGCCAGCAGCGATACAGGGGGAAGCTACAATGAGCAGTTCTTC.

This clonotype has a handful of counts. The chain recombines TRBV5-4 with TRBJ2-7; TRBD2 is a possible D gene (6 bases). The germline V gene encodes CDR1 SGHNT and CDR2 YYREEE (reference sequence). This CDR3 has 13 residues. Trimming pared 2 bases from V and 6 bases from J, leaving 12 bases between. CDR3 bases: TGTGCCAGCAGCTTCGGTACGGAGGGCGAGCAGTACTTC. Amino acids: CASSFGTEGEQYF.

This clonotype was counted at least ten times. One junction end disagrees with the germline gene, perhaps due to a read error. The genes are TRBV25-1 and TRBJ2-1; D could derive from TRBD1 or TRBD2 (5 bases each). The CDR3 has 12 residues. Germline V gives CDR1 MGHDK, CDR2 SYGVNS. The CDR3: CASSELGTTTLF. The CDR3 DNA is TGTGCCAGCAGTGAATTAGGGACCACGACGCTCTTC.

In this sample, this clonotype turned up a few times. The chain joins TRBV27 to TRBJ2-7; 11 bases agree with TRBD2. This CDR3 comprises 13 residues. V lost 7 bases to trimming and J lost 3 bases; unmatched junction nucleotides: 2. Germline V gene sequence: CDR1 MNHEY, CDR2 SMNVEV (reference sequence). DNA of the CDR3: TGTGCCAGCACCGGGACTAGCGGCTACGAGCAGTACTTC. Amino acids: CASTGTSGYEQYF.

This clonotype was counted between two and nine times. The V call is TRBV6-5, the J call TRBJ2-5; 7 bases fit TRBD1. CDR1 MNHEY and CDR2 SVGAGI come from the germline V gene. The CDR3 totals 17 residues. The J segment lost 1 base and the V segment lost 6 bases, leaving 14 bases of the junction unmatched. The CDR3 is CASSRATGTVVQETQYF. The DNA of the CDR3 is TGTGCCAGCAGCCGGGCGACCGGGACAGTGGTCCAAGAGACCCAGTACTTC.

This clonotype came up a few times. The chain combines TRBV12-3 or TRBV12-4 with TRBJ2-7; a weak D match, TRBD1 (5 bases). The CDR3 is 13 residues long. V was trimmed by 6 bases and J by 3 bases, leaving 12 bases between them. CDR3 residues: CASRLSDSYEQYF. CDR3 sequence (DNA): TGTGCCAGCAGGCTATCTGACAGCTACGAGCAGTACTTC.

The rearrangement uses TRBV12-3 or TRBV12-4 and TRBJ2-5; D is undetermined. This CDR3 spans 13 amino acids. V was trimmed by 3 bases and J by 2 bases, leaving 7 bases between them. Written as DNA, the CDR3 is TGTGCCAGCAGTTTTTTGGCTCAAGAGACCCAGTACTTC. It encodes CASSFLAQETQYF.

This clonotype has just a few counts. The chain is built from TRBV5-1 and TRBJ2-3; 10 bases align to TRBD2. After removal of 0 bases from V and 5 bases from J, the junction contained 6 bases not matched to a gene. The germline V gene has CDR1 SGHRS and CDR2 YFSETQ. The CDR3 loop spans 16 amino acids. CDR3 amino acids: CASSLEAGGPIDTQYF. The CDR3, as DNA: TGCGCCAGCAGCTTGGAAGCGGGAGGGCCCATAGATACGCAGTATTTT.

The V gene is TRBV7-2, the J gene TRBJ2-3; 7 bases line up with TRBD2. The V segment lost 7 bases and the J segment 2 bases; nucleotides outside the gene matches: 12. This CDR3 has 16 residues. Germline CDR1 is SGHTA and CDR2 is FQGNSA. The CDR3 DNA reads as TGTGCCAGCACCTTTAGCGGGCCTGGGGACACAGATACGCAGTATTTT. It is translated as CASTFSGPGDTDTQYF.

This clonotype has just a few counts. The chain has TRBV7-6 and TRBJ2-7, with 7 bases identical to TRBD2. Germline V gives CDR1 SGHVS, CDR2 FNYEAQ. This CDR3 contains 14 residues. The ends lost 3 bases at V and 6 bases at J; junction bases unmatched: 8. The CDR3 bases are TGTGCCAGCAGCTTGGGAACTAGCGACGGCGAGCAGTACTTC. Translation gives CASSLGTSDGEQYF. The full variable domain, with the rest looked up from reference TRBV7-6 and TRBJ2-7, is GAGVSQSPRYKVTKRGQDVALRCDPISGHVSLYWYRQALGQGPEFLTYFNYEAQQDKSGLPNDRFSAERPEGSISTLTIQRTEQRDSAMYRCASSLGTSDGEQYFGPGTRLTVT.

The chain is built from TRBV7-9 and TRBJ2-2; no definite D call. CDR3 length equals 11 residues. CDR1 and CDR2 (germline): SEHNR, FQNEAQ (reference sequence). Trimming removed 7 bases at V and 9 bases at J, with 9 bases between. CDR3 nucleotide sequence: TGTGCCAGCACCCACGACCGGGAGCTGTTTTTT. Its translation: CASTHDRELFF.

This clonotype was observed a handful of times. This chain connects TRBV7-9 to TRBJ1-1, with no clear D. The CDR3 loop spans 13 amino acids. Germline V gives CDR1 SEHNR, CDR2 FQNEAQ (reference sequence). V was cut by 4 bases and J by 3 bases, with 9 bases left in between. The CDR3 region is CASSSRKDTEAFF. The CDR3 nucleotides read TGTGCCAGCAGCTCCAGGAAGGACACTGAAGCTTTCTTT.